This T cell receptor (beta chain) was identified during a study of blood T cell repertoires in COVID-19. V was pared by 4 bases and J by 5 bases, with 5 bases of the junction left unmatched. The CDR3 runs 15 residues. Germline V CDR1 and CDR2: LGHDT, YNNKEL (reference sequence). The authors' processing: Counts of nucleated cells, estimated from reference gene primer amplification, were obtained. Data came from immunoSEQ multiplex PCR; TCRdb stores just in-frame clones and leaves some out. For V, J and clone size, that table is used; D and trimming come from the DNA. The sample records about 250,000 clones, approximately 82% being singletons.

The specimen was peripheral blood. The clonotype comes from a woman older than 75 with active or convalescent COVID-19. The chain uses TRBV3-1 (or the pseudogene TRBV3-2) and TRBJ2-4; TRBD1 matches 10 bases. Written as DNA, the CDR3 is TGTGCCAGCAGCCGCCCCGGGACAGGGGAAAACATTCAGTACTTC. Its translation is CASSRPGTGENIQYF.